The present TCR beta chain was sequenced within a study of T cell responses to AZD1222 COVID-19 vaccine. From germline, CDR1 is MDHEN and CDR2 SYDVKM. The CDR3 has 14 amino acids. Trimming left V 0 bases short and J 5 bases short, with 8 bases between. Pooling was applied to second doses at about 4 or about 12 weeks. TCRdb keeps only in-frame clones here, not all; method: immunoSEQ multiplex PCR. This sample has more than 150,000 clones; over 80% occur once, and the top ten carry roughly 10%. In regard to this clone: The antigen remains undetermined.

Study-wide results and limits: Donors, mostly white British, included more females; clonal diversity was possibly underestimated. Baseline antibody screening turned up just a handful of seropositive AZD1222 recipients.

This clonotype was obtained from an adult who received the AZD1222 COVID-19 vaccine. The chain uses TRBV28 and TRBJ1-5, with D possibly being TRBD1 (5 bases). The sample consisted of peripheral blood, taken 28 days after the second AZD1222 dose. The CDR3 loop is CASSLWDNHQPQHF. CDR3 sequence (DNA): TGTGCCAGCAGTTTATGGGACAACCATCAGCCCCAGCATTTT.